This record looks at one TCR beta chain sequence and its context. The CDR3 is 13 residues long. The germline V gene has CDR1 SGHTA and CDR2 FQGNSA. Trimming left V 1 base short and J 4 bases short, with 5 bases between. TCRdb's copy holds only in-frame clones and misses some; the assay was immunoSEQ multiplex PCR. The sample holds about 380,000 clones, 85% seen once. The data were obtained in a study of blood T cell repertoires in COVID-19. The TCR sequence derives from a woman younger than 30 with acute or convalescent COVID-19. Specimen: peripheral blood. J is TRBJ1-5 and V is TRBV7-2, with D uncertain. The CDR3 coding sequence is TGTGCCAGCAGCTTAGAACGGAATCAGCCCCAGCATTTT. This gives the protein CASSLERNQPQHF.